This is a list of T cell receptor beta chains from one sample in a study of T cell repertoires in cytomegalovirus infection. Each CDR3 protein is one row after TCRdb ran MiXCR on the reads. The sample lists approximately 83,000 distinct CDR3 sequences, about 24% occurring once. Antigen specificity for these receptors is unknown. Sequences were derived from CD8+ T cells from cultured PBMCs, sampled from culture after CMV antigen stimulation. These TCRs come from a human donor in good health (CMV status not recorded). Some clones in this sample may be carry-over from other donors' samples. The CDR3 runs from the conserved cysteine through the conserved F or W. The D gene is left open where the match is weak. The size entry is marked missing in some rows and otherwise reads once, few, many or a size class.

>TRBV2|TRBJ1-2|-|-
CATRDTRYGYTF
TGTGCCACCAGGGACACACGCTATGGCTACACCTTC
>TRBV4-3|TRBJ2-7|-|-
CASSQLTGLSYEQYF
TGCGCCAGCAGCCAGCTCACCGGACTTTCCTACGAGCAGTACTTC
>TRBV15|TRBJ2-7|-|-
CATSRDGKRNEQYF
TGTGCCACCAGCAGAGATGGGAAAAGGAACGAGCAGTACTTC
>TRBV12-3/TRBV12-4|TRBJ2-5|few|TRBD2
CASSERGVRTETQYF
TGTGCCAGCAGTGAGCGGGGGGTCAGGACGGAGACCCAGTACTTC
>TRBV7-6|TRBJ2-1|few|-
CASSPDEYNEQFF
TGTGCCAGCAGCCCCGACGAGTACAATGAGCAGTTCTTC
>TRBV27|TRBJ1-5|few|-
CASSFESNRDQPQHF
TGTGCCAGCAGTTTCGAATCGAACAGGGATCAGCCCCAGCATTTT
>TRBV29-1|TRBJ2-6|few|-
CSVEVPQGANVLTF
TGCAGCGTTGAAGTGCCCCAGGGGGCCAACGTCCTGACTTTC
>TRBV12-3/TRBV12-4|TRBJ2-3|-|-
CASSLGPMGPDTQYF
TGTGCCAGCAGTTTGGGTCCAATGGGACCAGATACGCAGTATTTT
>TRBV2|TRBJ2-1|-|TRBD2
CASSGTSGRREQFF
TGTGCCAGCAGTGGGACTAGCGGGAGGCGTGAGCAGTTCTTC
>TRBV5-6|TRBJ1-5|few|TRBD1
CASSRGTGDQPQHF
TGTGCCAGCAGTCGAGGGACAGGGGATCAGCCCCAGCATTTT
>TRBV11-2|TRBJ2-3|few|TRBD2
CASSSAGVRTDTQYF
TGTGCCAGCAGCTCAGCGGGAGTGCGCACAGATACGCAGTATTTT
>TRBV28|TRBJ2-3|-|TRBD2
CASGTGLPTDTQYF
TGTGCCAGCGGTACGGGACTACCCACAGATACGCAGTATTTT
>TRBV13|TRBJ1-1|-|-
CASSVGPPGNTEAFF
TGTGCCAGCAGCGTGGGCCCCCCGGGGAACACTGAAGCTTTCTTT
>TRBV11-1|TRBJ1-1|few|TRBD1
CASSFLGQGGTTEAFF
TGTGCCAGCAGCTTTCTTGGGCAGGGGGGGACCACTGAAGCTTTCTTT
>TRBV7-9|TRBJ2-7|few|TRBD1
CASSPGGRYEQYF
TGTGCCAGCAGCCCAGGGGGCAGGTACGAGCAGTACTTC
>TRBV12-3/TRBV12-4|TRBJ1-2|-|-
CASSLPRNYGYTF
TGTGCCAGCAGTTTGCCAAGGAATTATGGCTACACCTTC
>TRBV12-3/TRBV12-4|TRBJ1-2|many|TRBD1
CASSYSQGALYGYTF
TGTGCCAGCAGTTACTCACAGGGGGCCCTCTATGGCTACACCTTC
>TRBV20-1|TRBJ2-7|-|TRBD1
CSAIGTENGYEQYF
TGCAGTGCTATCGGGACAGAGAACGGCTACGAGCAGTACTTC
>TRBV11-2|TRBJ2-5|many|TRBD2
CASSPIAGDFQETQYF
TGTGCCAGCAGCCCGATAGCGGGGGACTTCCAAGAGACCCAGTACTTC
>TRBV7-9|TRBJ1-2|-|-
CASSFGQPNGYTF
TGTGCCAGCAGCTTTGGGCAGCCAAACGGCTACACCTTC
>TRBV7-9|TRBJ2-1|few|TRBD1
CASSLAQGSYNEQFF
TGTGCCAGCAGCTTAGCACAGGGGAGCTACAATGAGCAGTTCTTC
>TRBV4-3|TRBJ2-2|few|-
CASSQGSNTGELFF
TGCGCCAGCAGCCAAGGCAGTAACACCGGGGAGCTGTTTTTT
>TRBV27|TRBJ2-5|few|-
CASSSGIGKTQYF
TGTGCCAGCAGTTCTGGGATCGGAAAGACCCAGTACTTC
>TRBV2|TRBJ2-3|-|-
CASSDWSDFTQYF
TGTGCCAGCAGTGATTGGTCAGATTTTACGCAGTATTTT
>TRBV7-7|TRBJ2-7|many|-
CASSLGPGLYEQYF
TGTGCCAGCAGCTTAGGCCCAGGGCTCTACGAGCAGTACTTC
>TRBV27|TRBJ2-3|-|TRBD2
CASTYSSGTPTDTQYF
TGTGCCAGCACTTATTCTAGCGGGACTCCTACAGATACGCAGTATTTT
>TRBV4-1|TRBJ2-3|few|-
CASSHGPASLADTQCF
TGCGCCAGCAGCCATGGGCCAGCTAGTTTGGCGGATACGCAGTGTTTT
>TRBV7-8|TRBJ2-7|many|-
CASSLARFYEQYF
TGTGCCAGCAGCTTAGCCAGATTCTACGAGCAGTACTTC
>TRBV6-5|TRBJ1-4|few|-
CASSTFGLGVKEKLFF
TGTGCCAGCAGTACCTTCGGGTTGGGGGTGAAAGAAAAACTGTTTTTT
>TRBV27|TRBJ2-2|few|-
CASTLPQTEVPSNTGELFF
TGTGCCAGCACCTTACCCCAGACAGAGGTCCCCTCGAACACCGGGGAGCTGTTTTTT
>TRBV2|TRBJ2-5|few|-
CASSEVDPGQETQYF
TGTGCCAGCAGTGAAGTCGACCCTGGGCAAGAGACCCAGTACTTC
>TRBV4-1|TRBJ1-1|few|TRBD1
CASSPETARGTEAFF
TGCGCCAGCAGCCCCGAGACAGCCAGGGGGACTGAAGCTTTCTTT
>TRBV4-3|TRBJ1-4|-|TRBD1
CASSQEGTGDEKLFF
TGCGCCAGCAGCCAAGAGGGGACAGGGGATGAAAAACTGTTTTTT
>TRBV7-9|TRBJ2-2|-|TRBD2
CASSPGAGERPGELFF
TGTGCCAGCAGCCCAGGAGCGGGAGAGAGACCCGGGGAGCTGTTTTTT
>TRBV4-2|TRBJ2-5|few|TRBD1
CASSQPGGQGRRQETQYF
TGTGCCAGCAGCCAACCGGGCGGACAGGGACGTCGCCAAGAGACCCAGTACTTC
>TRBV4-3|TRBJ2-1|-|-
CASSETRAIEQFF
TGCGCCAGCAGCGAAACCAGGGCAATTGAGCAGTTCTTC
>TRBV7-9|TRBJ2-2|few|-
CASSLQGPNTGELFF
TGTGCCAGCAGCTTGCAGGGGCCGAACACCGGGGAGCTGTTTTTT
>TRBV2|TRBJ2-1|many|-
CASMGTPSYNEQFF
TGTGCCAGCATGGGGACACCGTCCTACAATGAGCAGTTCTTC
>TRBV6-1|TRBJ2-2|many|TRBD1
CASSPDRMSGELFF
TGTGCCAGCAGCCCGGACAGGATGTCCGGGGAGCTGTTTTTT
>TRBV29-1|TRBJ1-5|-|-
CSVEDRDGQPQHF
TGCAGCGTTGAAGATCGAGATGGTCAGCCCCAGCATTTT
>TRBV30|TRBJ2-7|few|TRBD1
CAWSRQGANYEQYF
TGTGCCTGGAGTCGACAGGGGGCTAACTACGAGCAGTACTTC
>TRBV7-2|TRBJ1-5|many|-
CASSSGTPYSNQPQHF
TGTGCCAGCAGTTCTGGGACACCTTATAGCAATCAGCCCCAGCATTTT
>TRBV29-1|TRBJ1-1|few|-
CSVDGGAVTEAFF
TGCAGCGTTGACGGGGGCGCGGTCACTGAAGCTTTCTTT
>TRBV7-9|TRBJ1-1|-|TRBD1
CASRPTGDTEAFF
TGTGCCAGCAGACCGACAGGGGACACTGAAGCTTTCTTT
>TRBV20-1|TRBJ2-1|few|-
CSARVGISAYNEQFF
TGCAGTGCTAGAGTAGGGATTTCCGCCTACAATGAGCAGTTCTTC
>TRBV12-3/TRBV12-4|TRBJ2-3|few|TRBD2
CASSQAGLQDTQYF
TGTGCCAGCAGTCAAGCGGGGCTTCAGGATACGCAGTATTTT
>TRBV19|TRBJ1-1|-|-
CATRGPFMNTQAFF
TGTGCCACCCGCGGCCCATTCATGAACACTCAAGCTTTCTTT